The 30 T cell receptor beta chains below were found in one sample sequenced in a study of blood T cell repertoires in COVID-19. Produced via immunoSEQ multiplex PCR; TCRdb's table is partial and in-frame only. The sample includes roughly 250,000 clones, 70% to 90% of them seen just once. The sample was peripheral blood. The receptors come from a human donor with COVID-19, enrolled during active disease. The donor label of this sample is uncertain.

The CDR3 bases are TGTGCCACCAGAGAGGGGGAGACGGGGGAGACCCAGTACTTC. Its translation is CATREGETGETQYF. The chain joins TRBV24-1 to TRBJ2-5, with a tentative D call TRBD1 (6 bases). The CDR3 loop spans 14 amino acids. V gave up 7 bases and J gave up 5 bases, with 16 bases separating them. Germline CDR1 is KGHDR and CDR2 is SFDVKD.

In this sample, this clone turned up once. Additional DNA sequences in this sample encode the identical CDR3. The V gene is TRBV11-2, the J gene TRBJ1-1; D is perhaps TRBD1 (6 bases). V lost 6 bases to trimming and J lost 1 base, with 9 bases between them. Germline V lookup: CDR1 SGHAT, CDR2 FQNNGV. The CDR3 contains 13 residues. The CDR3 DNA follows: TGTGCCAGCAGTTTGGGACAGAACACTGAAGCTTTCTTT. Translating gives CASSLGQNTEAFF.

Here the CDR3 DNA reads TGTGCCTGGAGGCTAGCGGGAGTCACCGGGGAGCTGTTTTTT. It translates to CAWRLAGVTGELFF. The J gene is TRBJ2-2, the V gene TRBV30; 10 positions match TRBD2. The CDR3 sequence is 14 residues long. After removal of 3 bases from V and 4 bases from J, the junction contained 2 bases not matched to a gene. Germline V gene sequence: CDR1 GTSNPN, CDR2 SVGIG (reference sequence). The full variable domain, with the rest looked up from reference TRBV30 and TRBJ2-2, is SQTIHQWPATLVQPVGSPLSLECTVEGTSNPNLYWYRQAAGRGLQLLFYSVGIGQISSEVPQNLSASRPQDRQFILSSKKLLLSDSGFYLCAWRLAGVTGELFFGEGSRLTVL.

V is TRBV19 and J is TRBJ2-1; 13 bases match TRBD2. Trimming removed 8 bases from V and 6 bases from J; junction bases left unmatched: 1. Germline CDR1 and CDR2: LNHDA and SQIVND (reference sequence). This CDR3 region has 13 residues. The CDR3 is CASGLAGVNEQFF. DNA of the CDR3: TGTGCCAGTGGACTAGCGGGAGTCAATGAGCAGTTCTTC.

The rearrangement links TRBV2 to TRBJ2-3; D call uncertain. CDR3 length equals 12 residues. CDR1 and CDR2 (germline): SNHLY, FYNNEI. Trimming cost V 0 bases and J 7 bases, with 5 bases left between them. The CDR3 sequence is CASSEAPNTQYF. The CDR3 DNA follows: TGTGCCAGCAGTGAAGCACCTAATACGCAGTATTTT.

The genes are TRBV7-2 and TRBJ1-2; the D gene is possibly TRBD1 (5 bases). There are 15 residues in the CDR3. V gave up 3 bases and J gave up 5 bases, with 16 bases separating them. Germline CDR1 is SGHTA and CDR2 is FQGNSA. The CDR3, as DNA: TGTGCCAGCAGCTTGAATTGGGGGACTGGGTATGGCTACACCTTC. Translating it yields CASSLNWGTGYGYTF.

This chain connects TRBV9 to TRBJ1-1; 8 bases are a match to TRBD1. This CDR3 comprises 16 residues. Germline assignment: CDR1 SGDLS and CDR2 YYNGEE. V lost 0 bases and J lost 1; bases outside the gene matches: 5. Here the CDR3 reads CASSVAQGATNTEAFF. The DNA of the CDR3 is TGTGCCAGCAGCGTAGCGCAGGGGGCTACGAACACTGAAGCTTTCTTT.

This chain connects TRBV11-3 to TRBJ2-7; 7 positions match TRBD2. There are 15 residues in the CDR3. The germline gives CDR1 SGHNT, CDR2 YENEEA. Trimming took 3 bases from V and 3 from J; bases not matched to a gene: 8. CDR3 region: CASSFGLAAFYEQYF. As DNA, the CDR3 is TGTGCCAGCAGCTTCGGTCTAGCGGCGTTCTACGAGCAGTACTTC.

The chain employs TRBV28 and TRBJ2-3; D might be TRBD1 (6 bases). This CDR3 is 18 amino acids long. Germline CDR1 MDHEN, CDR2 SYDVKM. Trimming pared 8 bases from V and 3 bases from J, leaving 27 bases between. The CDR3 protein is CASLTRRVQGERTDTQYF. The CDR3 DNA reads as TGTGCCAGCCTTACACGCCGGGTACAGGGAGAACGGACAGATACGCAGTATTTT.

The chain links TRBV11-2 to TRBJ1-1, with D uncertain. Germline V gene data show CDR1 as SGHAT and CDR2 as FQNNGV. Trimming left V 3 bases short and J 1 base short, with 9 bases between. The CDR3 spans 14 residues. The CDR3 reads CASSLTDWNTEAFF. The DNA of the CDR3 is TGTGCCAGCAGCTTGACCGACTGGAACACTGAAGCTTTCTTT.

The chain joins TRBV15 to TRBJ2-7; TRBD2 agrees at 9 bases. CDR1 is LNHNV, CDR2 YYDKDF, per germline (reference sequence). Trimming removed 1 base from V and 9 bases from J; junction bases left unmatched: 10. The CDR3 covers 15 residues. The CDR3 here is CATSRVAGEFIGQYF. CDR3 DNA: TGTGCCACCAGCAGAGTAGCGGGAGAGTTCATAGGGCAGTACTTC.

The gene calls are TRBV7-3 and TRBJ2-3; 9 nucleotides align to TRBD2. Unmatched junction bases numbered 3, after V lost 5 bases and J lost 0 bases. The germline V gene has CDR1 SGHTA and CDR2 FQGTGA. There are 15 residues in the CDR3. CDR3 sequence reads: CASSAGLASTDTQYF. The CDR3 nucleotides read TGTGCCAGCAGCGCGGGACTAGCAAGCACAGATACGCAGTATTTT.

V gene TRBV6-2 or TRBV6-3 combines with J gene TRBJ1-3, with 7 bases lining up with TRBD1. The CDR3 has 15 amino acids. Germline lookup yields CDR1 MNHEY and CDR2 SVGEGT. J gave up 0 bases and V 5 bases, and 4 bases lay outside the gene matches. This CDR3 is CASSRQGYSGNTIYF. The CDR3 DNA reads as TGTGCCAGCAGTCGACAGGGCTACTCTGGAAACACCATATATTTT.

The chain employs TRBV10-1 and TRBJ1-1; 8 nucleotides align to TRBD1. V dropped 4 bases and J dropped 1; count of bases not matched to a gene: 20. Germline V gene sequence: CDR1 WNHNN, CDR2 SYGVQD (reference sequence). This CDR3 is built from 20 residues. DNA for the CDR3: TGCGCCAGCAGTGGGGGAGGACAGGGAGGGTTTAGGGCTCGGAACACTGAAGCTTTCTTT. Translation: CASSGGGQGGFRARNTEAFF.

This chain connects TRBV19 to TRBJ1-4; D perhaps matches TRBD1 (6 bases). The V and J ends lost 6 bases and 2 bases respectively, with 16 bases between them. Germline CDR1 is LNHDA and CDR2 is SQIVND (reference sequence). The CDR3 totals 16 residues. DNA of the CDR3: TGTGCCAGTAGGACCCGATACAGGGCTACTAATGAAAAACTGTTTTTT. Translating it yields CASRTRYRATNEKLFF.

The chain is built from TRBV19 and TRBJ1-2; D not certain. The V gene lost 4 bases and the J gene lost 0 bases, with 12 bases spanning the gap. From germline, CDR1 is LNHDA and CDR2 SQIVND (reference sequence). The CDR3 covers 15 residues. CDR3 region: CASSTLAVSNYGYTF. The DNA of the CDR3 is TGTGCCAGTAGTACGTTGGCGGTCTCTAACTATGGCTACACCTTC.

The chain has TRBV5-6 and TRBJ1-1, with 8 bases matching TRBD1. The CDR3 has 17 residues. Germline CDR1 reads SGHDT; CDR2 reads YYEEEE. The ends lost 4 bases at V and 3 bases at J; junction bases unmatched: 14. The CDR3 DNA follows: TGTGCCAGCAGCGGACGGACAGGGCCGCAAGTGGACACTGAAGCTTTCTTT. Its translation: CASSGRTGPQVDTEAFF.

The V call is TRBV14, the J call TRBJ2-3, with D hard to call. V lost 2 bases and J lost 9, with 9 bases in between. The CDR3 loop spans 12 amino acids. Per the germline V gene, CDR1 is SGHDN and CDR2 is FVKESK. CDR3 protein: CASSQPGRTQYF. The CDR3 nucleotides are TGTGCCAGCAGCCAACCGGGTAGGACGCAGTATTTT.

This clone was detected only once. This chain links TRBV7-8 with TRBJ1-6; a weak D match, TRBD1 (5 bases). V lost 6 bases and J lost 10, with 13 bases in between. CDR3 length: 13 residues. The germline CDR1 and CDR2 sequences are SGHVS and FQNEAQ. CDR3: CASSEPGLSPLHF. CDR3 DNA: TGTGCCAGCAGTGAACCGGGACTCTCACCCCTCCACTTT.

This chain joins TRBV5-1 and TRBJ1-2; 11 bases are shared with TRBD1. The CDR3 consists of 14 residues. The germline CDR1 and CDR2 sequences are SGHRS and YFSETQ. J was trimmed by 4 bases and V by 5 bases; bases with no gene match: 4. This CDR3 reads CASRPGQGGYGYTF. The CDR3, as DNA: TGCGCCAGCAGGCCGGGACAGGGGGGCTATGGCTACACCTTC.

The genes are TRBV7-9 and TRBJ2-1, with TRBD2 matching 11 bases. The junction had 2 bases not matched to a gene; V was cut back by 3 bases and J by 4 bases. Germline-derived CDR1 and CDR2 are SEHNR and FQNEAQ (reference sequence). The CDR3 has 15 amino acids. As DNA, the CDR3 is TGTGCCAGCAGCTTCGGGACTAGCGGTTACAATGAGCAGTTCTTC. This codes for CASSFGTSGYNEQFF. The full variable domain, with the rest looked up from reference TRBV7-9 and TRBJ2-1, is DTGVSQNPRHKITKRGQNVTFRCDPISEHNRLYWYRQTLGQGPEFLTYFQNEAQLEKSRLLSDRFSAERPKGSFSTLEIQRTEQGDSAMYLCASSFGTSGYNEQFFGPGTRLTVL.

The V call is TRBV2, the J call TRBJ2-2; D ambiguous. Looked up from germline, CDR1 is SNHLY and CDR2 is FYNNEI. There are 13 residues in the CDR3. Trimming removed 6 bases from V and 8 bases from J, with 13 bases in between. The CDR3 is CASRNGPEGELFF. CDR3 sequence (DNA): TGTGCCAGCAGGAATGGGCCCGAAGGGGAGCTGTTTTTT.

In its sample, this clone was seen once. The chain is built from TRBV28 and TRBJ1-5; unclear D gene. Germline values: CDR1 MDHEN, CDR2 SYDVKM. CDR3 length: 14 amino acids. The ends were cut back, 3 bases at V and 7 bases at J, with 13 bases in the middle. CDR3 loop: CASSFKAGFQPQHF. Here the CDR3 DNA reads TGTGCCAGCAGTTTCAAGGCCGGGTTCCAGCCCCAGCATTTT. The full variable domain, with the rest looked up from reference TRBV28 and TRBJ1-5, is DVKVTQSSRYLVKRTGEKVFLECVQDMDHENMFWYRQDPGLGLRLIYFSYDVKMKEKGDIPEGYSVSREKKERFSLILESASTNQTSMYLCASSFKAGFQPQHFGDGTRLSIL.

J is TRBJ2-3 and V is TRBV12-5; TRBD2 is a possible D gene (6 bases). Germline V gives CDR1 LGHNT, CDR2 FRNRAP. V dropped 7 bases and J dropped 4 bases, with 15 bases sitting between them. This CDR3 is 14 amino acids long. The CDR3 here is CASAGTSVADTQYF. The CDR3 coding sequence is TGTGCTAGTGCCGGGACTTCCGTTGCAGATACGCAGTATTTT.

The CDR3 protein is CASSVTGGASGNQPQHF. DNA for the CDR3: TGCGCCAGCAGTGTGACAGGGGGCGCGAGTGGCAATCAGCCCCAGCATTTT. J is TRBJ1-5 and V is TRBV4-1; 10 bases are a match to TRBD1. V lost 6 bases to trimming and J lost 2 bases; unmatched junction nucleotides: 10. CDR1 MGHRA and CDR2 YSYEKL come from the germline V gene. The CDR3 covers 17 residues.

The CDR3: CASSPGDRVNYGYTF. DNA of the CDR3: TGTGCCAGCAGCCCCGGGGACAGGGTTAACTATGGCTACACCTTC. V and J are TRBV7-9 and TRBJ1-2, with 9 nucleotides matching TRBD1. CDR1 SEHNR and CDR2 FQNEAQ come from the germline V gene (reference sequence). The CDR3 has 15 amino acids. Unmatched junction bases numbered 5, after V lost 5 bases and J lost 1 base. The full variable domain, rest sourced from reference TRBV7-9 and TRBJ1-2, is DTGVSQNPRHKITKRGQNVTFRCDPISEHNRLYWYRQTLGQGPEFLTYFQNEAQLEKSRLLSDRFSAERPKGSFSTLEIQRTEQGDSAMYLCASSPGDRVNYGYTFGSGTRLTVV.

This clone was seen a handful of times. The chain combines TRBV2 with TRBJ2-7, with 15 bases that match TRBD2. The germline V gene has CDR1 SNHLY and CDR2 FYNNEI. The CDR3 length is 15 residues. V lost 6 bases to trimming and J lost 5 bases; unmatched junction nucleotides: 5. As DNA, the CDR3 is TGTGCCAGCAGGGACTGGACTAGCGGGAGGGACGAGCAGTACTTC. It is translated as CASRDWTSGRDEQYF.

V is TRBV7-2 and J is TRBJ2-1, with D unclear. The V end was cut by 5 bases, the J end by 2 bases, with 7 bases between. This CDR3 spans 13 amino acids. From germline, CDR1 is SGHTA and CDR2 FQGNSA. CDR3 region: CASSLSTYNEQFF. CDR3 coding DNA: TGTGCCAGCAGCCTATCCACCTACAATGAGCAGTTCTTC.

The chain is built from TRBV12-3 or TRBV12-4 and TRBJ2-5; D not certain. CDR3 length: 13 amino acids. Trimming pared 3 bases from V and 1 base from J, leaving 6 bases between. CDR3 residues: CASSFTAQETQYF. The CDR3, as DNA: TGTGCCAGCAGTTTCACAGCCCAAGAGACCCAGTACTTC.

The chain is built from TRBV28 and TRBJ2-3; the match to TRBD2 covers 8 bases. Germline V gene data show CDR1 as MDHEN and CDR2 as SYDVKM. V lost 7 bases and J lost 3; bases outside the gene matches: 3. The CDR3 covers 13 residues. The CDR3 is CASTLAGTDTQYF. The CDR3 nucleotides are TGTGCCAGCACCCTAGCGGGTACAGATACGCAGTATTTT. Supplemented by reference TRBV28 and TRBJ2-3, the full variable domain reads DVKVTQSSRYLVKRTGEKVFLECVQDMDHENMFWYRQDPGLGLRLIYFSYDVKMKEKGDIPEGYSVSREKKERFSLILESASTNQTSMYLCASTLAGTDTQYFGPGTRLTVL.